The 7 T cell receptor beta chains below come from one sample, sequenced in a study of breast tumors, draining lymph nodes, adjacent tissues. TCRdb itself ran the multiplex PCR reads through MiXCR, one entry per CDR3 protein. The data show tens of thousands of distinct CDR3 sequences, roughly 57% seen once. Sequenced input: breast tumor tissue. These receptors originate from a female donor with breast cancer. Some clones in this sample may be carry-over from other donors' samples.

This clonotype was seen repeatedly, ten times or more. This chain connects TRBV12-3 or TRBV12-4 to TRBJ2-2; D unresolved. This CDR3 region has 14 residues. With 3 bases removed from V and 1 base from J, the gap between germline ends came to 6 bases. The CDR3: CASSFSENTGELFF. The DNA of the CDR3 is TGTGCCAGCAGTTTTTCCGAGAACACCGGGGAGCTGTTTTTT.

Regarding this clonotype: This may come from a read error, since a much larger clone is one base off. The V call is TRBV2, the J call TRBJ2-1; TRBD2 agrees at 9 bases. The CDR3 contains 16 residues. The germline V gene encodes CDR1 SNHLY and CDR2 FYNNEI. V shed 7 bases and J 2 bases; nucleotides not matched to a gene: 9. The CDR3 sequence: CASMAGLAGPYNEQFF. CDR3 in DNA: TGTGCCAGCATGGCTGGGCTAGCGGGACCCTACAATGAGCAGTTCTTC.

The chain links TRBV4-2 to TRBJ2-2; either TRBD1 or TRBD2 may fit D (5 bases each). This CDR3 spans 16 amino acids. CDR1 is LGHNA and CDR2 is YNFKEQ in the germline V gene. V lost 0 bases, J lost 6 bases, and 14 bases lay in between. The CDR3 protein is CASSQEGDRPAGELFF. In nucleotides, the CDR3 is TGTGCCAGCAGCCAAGAGGGGGACCGACCGGCCGGGGAGCTGTTTTTT.

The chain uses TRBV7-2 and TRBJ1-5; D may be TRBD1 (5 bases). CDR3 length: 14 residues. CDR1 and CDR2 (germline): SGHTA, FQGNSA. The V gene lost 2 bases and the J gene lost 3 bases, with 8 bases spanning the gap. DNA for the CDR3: TGTGCCAGCAGCTTACAGGGTGACAATCAGCCCCAGCATTTT. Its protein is CASSLQGDNQPQHF.

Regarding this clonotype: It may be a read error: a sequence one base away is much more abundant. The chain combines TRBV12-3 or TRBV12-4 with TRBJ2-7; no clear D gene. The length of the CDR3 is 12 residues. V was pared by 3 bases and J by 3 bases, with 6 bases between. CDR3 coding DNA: TGTGCCAGCAGTTTCAGGAGCTACGAGCAGTACTTC. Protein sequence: CASSFRSYEQYF.

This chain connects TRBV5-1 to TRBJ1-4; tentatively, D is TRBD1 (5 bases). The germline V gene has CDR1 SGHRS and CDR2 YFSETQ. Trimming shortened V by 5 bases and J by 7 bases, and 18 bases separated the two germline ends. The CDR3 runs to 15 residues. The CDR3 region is CASSPAAAGSEKLFF. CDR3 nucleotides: TGCGCCAGCAGTCCGGCGGCGGCAGGGAGTGAAAAACTGTTTTTT.

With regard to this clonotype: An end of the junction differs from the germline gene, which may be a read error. The CDR3 loop is CVSSEEGGLTTDTQRF. CDR3 sequence (DNA): TGTGTCAGCAGCGAGGAGGGGGGACTAACCACAGATACGCAGCGTTTT. This chain uses TRBV9 with TRBJ2-3, with D maybe TRBD2 (7 bases). Germline V gene data show CDR1 as SGDLS and CDR2 as YYNGEE. CDR3 length: 16 amino acids.